This TCR beta chain was recovered during a study of immune evolution from preneoplasia to lung adenocarcinoma (dated by TCRdb to about 2021). Study-wide context: Immune contexture across lung adenocarcinoma precursors and invasive adenocarcinoma was profiled using immune gene expression, TCR sequencing and multiplex immunofluorescence. The immune data were combined with whole exome sequencing and methylation data from the same cohort of nodules. The TCR sequencing data were obtained from some 50 patients. In total, the cohort included 50 or so patients with pulmonary nodules, all of whom underwent surgical resection. POLYSOLVER was used to infer Class I HLA alleles from exome data, while LOHHLA was used to detect allele-specific HLA loss. The study reported that 100 to 120 samples were used for TCR sequencing. Resected precursor lesions (AAH, AIS, MIA) and invasive adenocarcinomas were compared with paired morphologically normal lung tissue. The sample size was set by how many specimens were available, not by a prior power calculation.

Via the germline V gene, CDR1 is MGHDK and CDR2 SYGVNS. The CDR3 spans 13 residues, from the cysteine through the phenylalanine. Only the CDR3 part of the read is kept: 39 bases, read in frame from the first base. The V and J ends are trimmed by 2 bases and 4 bases, leaving 8 bases between them. The investigation overall reported the following: Normal lung had the highest top T cell clone frequencies, and these frequencies appeared to fall progressively from AAH through AIS, MIA and invasive adenocarcinoma. The findings were based on association rather than direct causation, and larger cohorts with long-term follow-up and longitudinal biopsies were deemed needed. Clonality was highest in normal lung, while later-stage lesions appeared to show lower clonality but higher T cell density and diversity. Because all patients came from Japan and China, whether the findings apply to Western populations was uncertain.

TCR beta CDR3 regions were sequenced from DNA using the immunoSEQ hsTCRbeta Kit. In the original analysis: TCR sequencing data were analysed with the ImmunoSEQ Analyzer. T cell clonality was defined as 1 minus Pielou's evenness, as computed on productive rearrangements. The inverse Simpson index, applied to productive templates, was used to measure T cell diversity. T cell density was TCR beta template counts normalized to usable DNA, estimated by amplifying and sequencing housekeeping genes. Two-sided Kruskal-Wallis tests were used to compare TCR metrics between histologic stages. Not all clones reach the TCRdb copy of this immuneACCESS table, which keeps in-frame sequences only. Checked studies attribute under half of the gap to unresolved V genes and leave the rest unexplained. The V and J calls and clone size were taken over from that table, and D and trimming were inferred from the DNA. The sample data list 2,500 to 3,000 clones, and 83% of these were observed just once. The ten largest clones take up 7.5% to 9.5% of the sample.

In regard to this clone: Its recognized antigen is unknown. Base qualities are not at hand, and no much larger clone is one base apart.

Between about 2013 and 2018, the patients underwent resection in either Japan or China. Histologic diagnosis of each case was confirmed independently by two lung cancer pathologists on H&E slides. FFPE tissue was used for DNA isolation with the AllPrep DNA/RNA FFPE Kit. The sample comprised FFPE adjacent normal lung tissue. The sequence was collected from a person between 70 and 80 years old with lung adenocarcinoma. The chain uses TRBV25-1 and TRBJ1-2; the D gene identity is not certain. In nucleotides, the sequence is TGTGCCAGCAGTGAACAGAACACCTATGGCTACACCTTC. It is translated as CASSEQNTYGYTF.